These T cell receptor beta chains were read from a single sample in a study of PD-1 blockade in classical Hodgkin lymphoma. The protocol was immunoSEQ multiplex PCR, while the TCRdb copy is restricted to in-frame clones and leaves out a portion. This table has 90,000 to 100,000 clones, around 80% appearing once. Sequenced here: peripheral blood mononuclear cells (PBMCs), sampled before the fourth cycle of nivolumab. These receptors came from a human donor with classical Hodgkin lymphoma. Both conserved end residues are part of each CDR3. The D gene is left open where the match is weak. Clone size appears in some rows only: once, few, many, or a class for an expanded clone.

>-|TRBJ1-1|-|TRBV18
TGTGCCAGCTCATCGTTAGGGGTGGTGGGCACTGAAGCTTTCTTT
CASSSLGVVGTEAFF
>-|TRBJ1-4|-|TRBV9
TGTGCCAGCAGCGTAGGGGAGTCTTGGGGGAATGAAAAACTGTTTTTT
CASSVGESWGNEKLFF
>TRBD1|TRBJ2-7|-|TRBV27
TGTGCCAGCAGCCCGGACAGGGGGCTTCTTTCCGAGCAGTACTTC
CASSPDRGLLSEQYF
>-|TRBJ2-5|once|TRBV5-1
TGCGCCAGCAGCTTGGCGGCGGAGACCCAGTACTTC
CASSLAAETQYF
>-|TRBJ1-1|medium-sized|TRBV5-6
TGTGCCAGCAGCTTGGCAGAGAACACTGAAGCTTTCTTT
CASSLAENTEAFF
>-|TRBJ2-3|many|TRBV28
TGTGCCAGCAGTTTATTTTCGGCGGGATCCGCCCGGGAAGATACGCAGTATTTT
CASSLFSAGSAREDTQYF
>TRBD1|TRBJ1-2|-|TRBV5-1
TGCGCCAGCAGCCCGACAGGGAACTATGGCTACACCTTC
CASSPTGNYGYTF
>TRBD2|TRBJ2-5|-|TRBV5-1
TGCGCCAGCAGCCCGAGGACTAGCGGGCGTCTCCAAGAGACCCAGTACTTC
CASSPRTSGRLQETQYF
>-|TRBJ1-2|-|TRBV5-1
TGCGCCAGCAGTTCGACCCCGGACATTGGATACTATGGCTACACCTTC
CASSSTPDIGYYGYTF
>TRBD2|TRBJ2-3|-|TRBV7-9
TGTGCCAGCAGCCCAGGGACTATAGATACGCAGTATTTT
CASSPGTIDTQYF